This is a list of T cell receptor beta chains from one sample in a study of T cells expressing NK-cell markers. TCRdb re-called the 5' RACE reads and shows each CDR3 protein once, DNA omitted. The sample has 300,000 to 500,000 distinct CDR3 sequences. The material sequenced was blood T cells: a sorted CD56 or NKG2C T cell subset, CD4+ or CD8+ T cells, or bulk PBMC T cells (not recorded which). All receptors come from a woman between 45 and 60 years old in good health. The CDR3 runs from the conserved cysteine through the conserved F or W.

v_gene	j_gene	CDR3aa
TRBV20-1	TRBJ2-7	CSASRLAYEQYF
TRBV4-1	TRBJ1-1	CASSQIRGTAEAFF
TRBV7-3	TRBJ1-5	CASSLRDYNSNQPQHF
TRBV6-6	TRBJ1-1	CASSYFTGGNTEAFF
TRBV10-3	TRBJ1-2	CAIMGTGGNYGYTF
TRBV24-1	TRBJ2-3	CATSDSPSTDTQYF
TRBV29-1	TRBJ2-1	CSLETYNEQFF
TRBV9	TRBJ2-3	CASSDRGRGRTDTQYF
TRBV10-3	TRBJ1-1	CAISGKGNWAFF
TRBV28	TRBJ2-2	CASSVRGGGNTGELFF
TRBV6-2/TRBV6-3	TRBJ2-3	CASSYRQGRTDTQYF
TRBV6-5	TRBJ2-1	CAPRPRASYNEQFF
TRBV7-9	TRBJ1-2	CASSELRTQYGYTF
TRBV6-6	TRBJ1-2	CASSYPMAQGASGYTF
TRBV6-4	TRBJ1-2	CASSDPKTGYYGYTF
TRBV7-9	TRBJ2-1	CASRATGGSYNEQFF
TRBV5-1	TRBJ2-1	CASSFYQTDRGRNEQFF
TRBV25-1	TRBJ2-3	CASSEPGRIDTQYF
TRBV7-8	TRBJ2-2	CASITGLAGGEFDTGELFF
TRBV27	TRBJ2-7	CASSLLRTSGRALESYEQYF
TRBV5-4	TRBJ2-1	CAWGGTSVNEQFF
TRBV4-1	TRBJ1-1	CASSQEGLNTEAFF
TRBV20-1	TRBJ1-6	CSASRVGDSPLHF
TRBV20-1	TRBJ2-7	CSASPTSGELYEQYF
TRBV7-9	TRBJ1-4	CASSFGRGEEKLFF
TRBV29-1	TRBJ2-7	CSVGTGSYEQYF
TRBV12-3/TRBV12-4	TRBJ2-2	CASSPNEGGPGGELFF
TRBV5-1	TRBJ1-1	CASSLVYRGHTEAFF
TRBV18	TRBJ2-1	CASSGSGSFNEQFF
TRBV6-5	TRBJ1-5	CASSYSEGGQPQHF
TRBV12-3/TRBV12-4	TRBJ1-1	CASRQGAGTEAFF
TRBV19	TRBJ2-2	CASIMQVNTGELFF
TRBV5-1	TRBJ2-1	CASSSRDNEQFF
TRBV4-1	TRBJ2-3	CASSPGLAFTDTQYF
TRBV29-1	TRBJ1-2	CSVRQPYGYTF
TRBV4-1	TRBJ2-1	CASRLAGGSGNEQFF
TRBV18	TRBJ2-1	CASSPRRGTSYEQFF
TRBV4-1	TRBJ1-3	CASSQGSGVENTIYF
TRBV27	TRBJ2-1	CASSSDYYNEQFF
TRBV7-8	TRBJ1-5	CASSARSNQPQHF
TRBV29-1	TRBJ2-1	CSVGEPSGYNEQFF
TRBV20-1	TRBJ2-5	CSASSGAGQYF
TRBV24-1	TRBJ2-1	CATSDWPKGRGEQFF
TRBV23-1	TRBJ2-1	CASSQSRLAGANEQFF